This T cell receptor beta chain was sequenced in a study of T cell responses to AZD1222 COVID-19 vaccine. Sequencing used immunoSEQ multiplex PCR; TCRdb keeps in-frame clones, though not all of them. This repertoire shows some 140,000 clones, roughly 90% found once; its top ten account for about 3%. The CDR3 has 14 amino acids. Looked up from germline, CDR1 is LGHNA and CDR2 is YNFKEQ. V gave up 0 bases and J gave up 10 bases, with 13 bases separating them. The sample in question was peripheral blood, obtained on day 0 of AZD1222 vaccination. The chain recombines TRBV4-2 with TRBJ2-1; D possibly corresponds to TRBD2 (6 bases). This receptor was identified in an adult in good health. The CDR3 protein is CASSQEGLPTEQFF. The CDR3 nucleotides are TGTGCCAGCAGCCAAGAGGGACTTCCTACAGAGCAGTTCTTC.